The 17 T cell receptor beta chains below come from one sample, sequenced in a study of molecular identifiers for immune sequencing clone quantification. TCRdb reprocessed the PCR reads via MiXCR and lists one record per CDR3 protein. Of fewer than 8,500 distinct CDR3 sequences in the sample, about a third were seen once. The specimen was naive CD8+ T cells from blood, with Jurkat cell RNA spiked in. Documented subset: FACS-sorted CD8+CD4-CCR7+CD45RA+ naive T cells. Every receptor here comes from a human donor in good health. Some libraries in this study had Jurkat cell RNA spiked in.

The table lists this clonotype with a few counts. The chain carries TRBV20-1 and TRBJ2-1, with D possibly being TRBD2 (6 bases). This CDR3 is built from 12 residues. Trimming stripped 5 bases from V and 9 bases from J, with 14 bases between. Per the germline V gene, CDR1 is DFQATT and CDR2 is SNEGSKA (reference sequence). Here the CDR3 DNA reads TGCAGTGCTTCCCGACTAGATGGTGAGCAGTTCTTC. Translation gives CSASRLDGEQFF.

This clonotype was seen a few times. The chain is built from TRBV18 and TRBJ2-7; 7 bases align to TRBD1. V shed 0 bases, J shed 2 bases, and the junction held 4 bases outside the gene matches. Germline-derived CDR1 and CDR2 are KGHSH and LQKENI. This CDR3 spans 15 amino acids. CDR3 protein: CASSPPRTGPYEQYF. The CDR3 region has the DNA TGTGCCAGCTCACCACCTCGGACAGGCCCCTACGAGCAGTACTTC.

The chain is built from TRBV6-4 and TRBJ2-2; D gene uncertain. This CDR3 has 16 amino acids. The germline V and J ends were trimmed by 3 bases and 0 bases, with 11 bases remaining between them. The germline V gene has CDR1 MRHNA and CDR2 SNTAGT. For the CDR3, the DNA is TGTGCCAGCAGTGAAAATAACCATTCGAACACCGGGGAGCTGTTTTTT. Translating it yields CASSENNHSNTGELFF.

In this sample, this clonotype turned up a few times. A much larger clone differs by one base, so this may be a read error. The rearrangement links TRBV29-1 to TRBJ2-7; the D is unclear. Germline lookup yields CDR1 SQVTM and CDR2 ANQGSEA. This CDR3 comprises 13 residues. As DNA, the CDR3 is TGCAGCGATGAAGGTGGCAGGCAGTACGAGCAGTACTTC. Amino acids: CSDEGGRQYEQYF.

A few counts support this clonotype. J is TRBJ2-2 and V is TRBV7-9, with no clear D. The CDR3 consists of 14 residues. Germline V gene data show CDR1 as SEHNR and CDR2 as FQNEAQ (reference sequence). The germline V and J ends were trimmed by 1 base and 4 bases, with 7 bases remaining between them. The CDR3 reads CASSLEGPTGELFF. CDR3 sequence (DNA): TGTGCCAGCAGCTTAGAAGGGCCCACCGGGGAGCTGTTTTTT.

The chain carries TRBV27 and TRBJ2-3; D is ambiguous. The CDR3 length is 15 residues. V dropped 8 bases and J dropped 1 base, with 16 bases sitting between them. Per the germline V gene, CDR1 is MNHEY and CDR2 is SMNVEV (reference sequence). The CDR3 here is CASDPVDGRTDTQYF. The CDR3, as DNA: TGTGCCAGCGACCCCGTGGATGGGCGCACAGATACGCAGTATTTT.

The chain employs TRBV20-1 and TRBJ2-1, with 10 bases fitting TRBD2. Per germline, CDR1 DFQATT and CDR2 SNEGSKA (reference sequence). The CDR3 covers 13 residues. Losses at the gene ends were 5 bases for V and 10 bases for J; bases not matched to a gene: 8. The CDR3 nucleotides are TGCAGTGCTTCAACTCTAGCGGGAGTAGAGCAGTTCTTC. Amino acids: CSASTLAGVEQFF.

In this sample, this clonotype turned up a few times. The V gene is TRBV10-1, the J gene TRBJ2-7, with D possibly TRBD1 on 6 matching bases. Germline V gene lookup returns CDR1 WNHNN and CDR2 SYGVQD (reference sequence). The CDR3 extends over 14 amino acids. V was clipped by 4 bases and J by 1 base, with 11 bases between them. The CDR3 bases are TGCGCCAGCAGTGGAGGGACAAATTCCTACGAGCAGTACTTC. It is translated as CASSGGTNSYEQYF.

J is TRBJ2-5 and V is TRBV7-2; D is possibly TRBD1 (5 bases). The CDR3 has 16 amino acids. CDR1 SGHTA and CDR2 FQGNSA come from the germline V gene. V lost 3 bases and J lost 1, with 15 bases in between. For the CDR3, the DNA is TGTGCCAGCAGCTTTGACTTCCGACAGCCCCAAGAGACCCAGTACTTC. As protein: CASSFDFRQPQETQYF.

This clonotype is labeled large. V usage is TRBV15 and J usage is TRBJ1-5; 8 nucleotides match TRBD1. The V segment lost 1 base and the J segment 4 bases; nucleotides outside the gene matches: 12. There are 18 residues in the CDR3. Germline V gives CDR1 LNHNV, CDR2 YYDKDF (reference sequence). CDR3 in DNA: TGTGCCACCAGCAGAGGACCGGGACAGGTTTACCAAAATCAGCCCCAGCATTTT. It is translated as CATSRGPGQVYQNQPQHF.

This clonotype rates as medium-sized. J is TRBJ2-3 and V is TRBV11-2; 7 bases align to TRBD1. Per the germline V gene, CDR1 is SGHAT and CDR2 is FQNNGV. V was pared by 5 bases and J by 5 bases, with 1 base of the junction left unmatched. The CDR3 is 12 residues long. CDR3 DNA sequence: TGTGCCAGCAGCCGGACAGGAGATACGCAGTATTTT. Residues: CASSRTGDTQYF.

This clonotype ranks as medium-sized (0.01 to 0.1%). V usage is TRBV28 and J usage is TRBJ2-3; D unresolved. The CDR3 spans 13 residues. The V gene lost 3 bases and the J gene lost 2 bases, with 6 bases spanning the gap. Germline V lookup: CDR1 MDHEN, CDR2 SYDVKM. The CDR3 nucleotides read TGTGCCAGCAGTTTGGGTTACACAGATACGCAGTATTTT. It codes for CASSLGYTDTQYF.

The chain recombines TRBV27 with TRBJ2-7; D might be TRBD1 or TRBD2, each matching 5 bases. Germline V gene lookup returns CDR1 MNHEY and CDR2 SMNVEV (reference sequence). The CDR3 consists of 11 residues. V was trimmed by 4 bases and J by 4 bases, leaving 5 bases between them. CDR3 sequence: CASSWGYEQYF. CDR3 coding DNA: TGTGCCAGCAGTTGGGGGTACGAGCAGTACTTC.

This clonotype turned up a few times. The chain employs TRBV20-1 and TRBJ2-7; D is unresolved. Germline CDR1 is DFQATT and CDR2 is SNEGSKA (reference sequence). The CDR3 loop spans 12 amino acids. V gave up 1 base and J gave up 7 bases, with 11 bases separating them. CDR3 residues: CSARGTQREQYF. CDR3 bases: TGCAGTGCTAGAGGGACCCAGAGGGAGCAGTACTTC.

The chain carries TRBV15 and TRBJ2-5; D is uncertain. Trimming took off 0 bases at V and 0 bases at J, with 11 bases between the two ends. CDR1 is LNHNV and CDR2 is YYDKDF in the germline V gene (reference sequence). CDR3 length: 16 amino acids. The CDR3 DNA is TGTGCCACCAGCAGAGAAAGGGTGGGGTACCAAGAGACCCAGTACTTC. This encodes CATSRERVGYQETQYF.

This clonotype has more than one count but fewer than ten. The CDR3 spells CASTIGGGGTDTQYF. DNA for the CDR3: TGTGCCAGCACCATCGGGGGGGGCGGCACAGATACGCAGTATTTT. This chain connects TRBV7-9 to TRBJ2-3; 8 bases are a match to TRBD2. Germline values: CDR1 SEHNR, CDR2 FQNEAQ (reference sequence). CDR3 length: 15 amino acids. V lost 7 bases and J lost 1; bases outside the gene matches: 7.

This clonotype was counted a few times. The rearrangement links TRBV6-5 to TRBJ2-7; D possibly corresponds to TRBD1 (5 bases). This CDR3 is built from 15 residues. V was trimmed by 4 bases and J by 6 bases, leaving 19 bases between them. Germline CDR1 MNHEY, CDR2 SVGAGI. CDR3 in DNA: TGTGCCAGCAGTTCCATCGTTTCCAGGGCCCCCGAGCAGTACTTC. It codes for CASSSIVSRAPEQYF.